The TCR beta chain described here comes from a study of T cell repertoires in aging, cancer and after chemotherapy. Background on the study: Glioblastoma patients receiving temozolomide-based therapy gave paired samples before and after chemotherapy. The full dataset contained 9.1 million or so TCR reads.

The template was genomic DNA from peripheral blood, not RNA. Trimming left V 6 bases short and J 1 base short, with 13 bases between. This CDR3 has 15 amino acids. This clonotype counts as medium-sized (0.01 to 0.1%). Multiplex touch-down PCR with TRB-A/B primers amplified rearranged V-D-J TRB sequences. TCRdb ran MiXCR on the multiplex PCR reads and lists one entry per CDR3 protein. The sample contains some 1,700 distinct CDR3 sequences, 20% to 30% of which appear only once. Sequencing used blood. The chain combines TRBV12-3 or TRBV12-4 with TRBJ1-5; maybe TRBD1 (5 bases). The sequence derives from a human donor with a solid tumor. The CDR3 nucleotides are TGTGCCAGCAGCCTCCTTCCAGGGAGCAATCAGCCCCAGCATTTT. Amino acids: CASSLLPGSNQPQHF.